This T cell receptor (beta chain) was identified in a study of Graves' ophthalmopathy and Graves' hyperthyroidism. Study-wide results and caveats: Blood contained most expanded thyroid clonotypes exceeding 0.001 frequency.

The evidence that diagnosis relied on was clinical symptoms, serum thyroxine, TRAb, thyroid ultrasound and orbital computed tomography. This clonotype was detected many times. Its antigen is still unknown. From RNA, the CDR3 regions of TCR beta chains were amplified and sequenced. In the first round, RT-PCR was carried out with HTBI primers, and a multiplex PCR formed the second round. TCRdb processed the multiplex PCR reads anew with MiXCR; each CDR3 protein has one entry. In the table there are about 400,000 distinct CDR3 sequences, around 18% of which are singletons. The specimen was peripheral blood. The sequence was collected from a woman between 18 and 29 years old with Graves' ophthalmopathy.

The CDR3 region is CASMGVTEAFF. The CDR3 DNA reads as TGTGCCAGCATGGGGGTTACTGAAGCTTTCTTT. This rearrangement joins TRBV6-5 to TRBJ1-1, with a possible D match to TRBD1 (5 bases). Deletions cut 7 bases from V and 5 bases from J, with 8 bases between. Germline V gives CDR1 MNHEY, CDR2 SVGAGI. The CDR3 covers 11 residues.